This T cell receptor beta chain was recorded in a study of blood T cell repertoires in COVID-19 (TCRdb year 2020). Background for the entire study: Collaborator samples came from the United States, Italy and Spain and covered acute and convalescent phases of COVID-19. The samples were drawn from two sources: the first 160 participants of the ongoing ImmuneRACE study, and 950 to 1,500 subjects contributed by 6 global collaborators. Where available, HLA class I and class II types were obtained from metadata supplied by the sample provider rather than from assay-based typing. Deeply sampled blood TCRbeta repertoires from subjects exposed to, actively infected with, or recovered from COVID-19 were included in the dataset. A freely available public database, intended as a resource for researchers studying the immune response to SARS-CoV-2, is where the repertoires were released. A de-identified subject ID, COVID-19 status, age in years and sex were almost always included in the sample metadata. The material from the prospective study consisted of cDNA or gDNA derived from T cells, B-cell-depleted T cells, or PBMCs.

V lost 2 bases and J lost 3 bases; the stretch between them is 13 bases long. The CDR3 spans 14 residues, from the cysteine through the phenylalanine. The kept DNA is CDR3 alone, 42 bases in frame from the first base. The germline V gene encodes CDR1 GTSNPN and CDR2 SVGIG (reference sequence). On this clone: Its antigen has not been determined. No much larger clone exists at a distance of one base, and base qualities are not known.

The collaborating institutions used their own protocols to collect whole blood in K2EDTA tubes. Collaborator samples were shipped for TCRbeta analysis as frozen whole blood, isolated PBMCs, or DNA extracted from either sample type. Results and caveats for the whole study, not just this receptor: Clinical and demographic metadata were provided uncurated, with the amount varying by source and participant.

TCRbeta CDR3 regions were amplified from genomic DNA using the immunoSEQ Assay, a bias-controlled multiplex PCR. Processing in the source paper ran as follows. The number of nucleated cells in each sample was estimated by amplification of reference gene primers within the assay. Sequence reads were collapsed and filtered to measure the absolute abundance of every unique TCRbeta CDR3 rearrangement. Productive Simpson clonality was computed per sample as the square root of Simpson's diversity index over productive rearrangements. In TCRdb, the immuneACCESS table is reduced to in-frame sequences with V and J assigned. These tables do not hold every clone; where another copy was compared, an unresolved V gene accounts for under half, and the others remain unexplained. That table gives V, J and clone size, and the DNA gave D and trimming. Counted in this sample were 55,000 to 70,000 clones; around 80% of them appeared once. The top ten clonotypes cover around 10% of the sample.

Sequencing input: peripheral blood. The clonotype was recovered from a woman of 80 years or more with acute or convalescent COVID-19. The rearrangement combines TRBV30 with TRBJ1-1; TRBD1 is a weak D gene call, 5 bases matching. Here is the DNA: TGTGCCTGGAGTACAAGGGGTTCGGACACTGAAGCTTTCTTT. It codes for CAWSTRGSDTEAFF.